One and the same sample provided the 18 T cell receptor beta chains below, sequenced in a study of sequential checkpoint blockade in melanoma. Indicated treatment: randomized to nivolumab then ipilimumab (arm A) or the reverse (arm B). Using immunoSEQ multiplex PCR, the repertoire was profiled, and TCRdb retains in-frame clones only, with some absent. The table records 20,000 to 25,000 clones, about four fifths of them present only once. The sample consisted of CD8+ T cells sorted from blood (inferred from file names), taken from a patient given nivolumab and ipilimumab in sequence. The receptor set was obtained from a human donor with melanoma.

J is TRBJ2-6 and V is TRBV5-1, with D uncertain. CDR3 size: 17 residues. V was pared by 2 bases and J by 4 bases, with 16 bases between. The germline gives CDR1 SGHRS, CDR2 YFSETQ. The CDR3 coding sequence is TGCGCCAGCAGCTTACAGTCAACTCGTTGGGGGGCCAACGTCCTGACTTTC. Its protein product is CASSLQSTRWGANVLTF.

The rearrangement joins TRBV28 to TRBJ1-2, with D possibly matching TRBD1 (5 bases). The V gene's germline CDR1 is MDHEN and CDR2 SYDVKM. Trimming took off 6 bases at V and 0 bases at J, with 20 bases between the two ends. The CDR3 loop spans 17 amino acids. CDR3 region: CASSPPTVNSPNYGYTF. The DNA of the CDR3 is TGTGCCAGCAGCCCCCCGACAGTGAATTCACCTAACTATGGCTACACCTTC.

This chain connects TRBV5-4 to TRBJ2-3; 7 nucleotides align to TRBD1. V shed 5 bases, J shed 0 bases, and the junction held 3 bases outside the gene matches. CDR3 size: 14 residues. Germline CDR1 reads SGHNT; CDR2 reads YYREEE (reference sequence). CDR3 nucleotide sequence: TGTGCCAGCAGAATGACAGGGAGCACAGATACGCAGTATTTT. Protein: CASRMTGSTDTQYF.

This clone was observed once. This chain links TRBV10-3 with TRBJ1-2, with 11 bases aligning to TRBD1. V lost 3 bases to trimming and J lost 3 bases; unmatched junction nucleotides: 3. Germline values: CDR1 ENHRY, CDR2 SYGVKD. The CDR3 is 15 amino acids. CDR3 protein: CAISDWTGGDYGYTF. CDR3 DNA: TGTGCCATCAGTGATTGGACAGGGGGCGACTATGGCTACACCTTC.

The chain combines TRBV9 with TRBJ2-2; 7 bases map to TRBD1. V lost 3 bases and J lost 3; bases outside the gene matches: 2. The V gene's germline CDR1 is SGDLS and CDR2 YYNGEE. This CDR3 comprises 14 residues. CDR3 sequence reads: CASSAGQYTGELFF. In DNA form, the CDR3 reads TGTGCCAGCAGCGCGGGACAGTACACCGGGGAGCTGTTTTTT.

V usage is TRBV5-1 and J usage is TRBJ2-1; 7 bases are shared with TRBD1. The V gene end was trimmed by 0 bases and the J gene end by 7 bases; junction bases not matched to a gene: 7. The CDR3 has 15 residues. Germline V gene data show CDR1 as SGHRS and CDR2 as YFSETQ. DNA of the CDR3: TGCGCCAGCAGCTTGGAAGGGGGCATAGGGAATGAGCAGTTCTTC. This translates into CASSLEGGIGNEQFF.

The chain combines TRBV9 with TRBJ2-3, with 14 nucleotides matching TRBD2. The CDR3 totals 19 residues. V shed 4 bases and J 1 base; nucleotides not matched to a gene: 11. Germline CDR1 reads SGDLS; CDR2 reads YYNGEE. The CDR3 here is CASSPTGLAGVGGTDTQYF. The DNA for the CDR3 is TGTGCCAGCAGCCCAACGGGACTAGCGGGAGTAGGAGGCACAGATACGCAGTATTTT.

J is TRBJ1-2 and V is TRBV5-1; unclear D gene. Between the trimmed V and J ends, which lost 4 bases and 9 bases, there was a span of 16 bases. Germline-derived CDR1 and CDR2 are SGHRS and YFSETQ. This CDR3 contains 13 residues. Here the CDR3 reads CASSPGSSSRYTF. The DNA of the CDR3 is TGCGCCAGCAGCCCGGGGTCCTCTTCTCGCTACACCTTC.

The V call is TRBV7-9, the J call TRBJ1-6; D gene uncertain. Germline lookup yields CDR1 SEHNR and CDR2 FQNEAQ (reference sequence). V was trimmed by 5 bases and J by 9 bases, leaving 17 bases between them. The length of the CDR3 is 15 residues. The DNA for the CDR3 is TGTGCCAGCAGCCCCGAGGGAGGCGCAGGTTCACCCCTCCACTTT. Amino acids: CASSPEGGAGSPLHF.

This clone was seen a handful of times. The genes are TRBV18 and TRBJ2-3, with no clear D. The V gene's germline CDR1 is KGHSH and CDR2 LQKENI. V lost 2 bases and J 2 bases, leaving 5 bases between the germline ends. The CDR3 is 13 residues long. This CDR3 reads CASSPSITDTQYF. In DNA form, the CDR3 reads TGTGCCAGCTCACCATCAATCACAGATACGCAGTATTTT. Full variable domain (remainder filled in from reference TRBV18 and TRBJ2-3): NAGVMQNPRHLVRRRGQEARLRCSPMKGHSHVYWYRQLPEEGLKFMVYLQKENIIDESGMPKERFSAEFPKEGPSILRIQQVVRGDSAAYFCASSPSITDTQYFGPGTRLTVL.

V usage is TRBV19 and J usage is TRBJ1-1; possibly TRBD1 for D (5 bases). V dropped 3 bases and J dropped 0 bases, with 8 bases sitting between them. CDR1 is LNHDA, CDR2 SQIVND, per germline (reference sequence). There are 14 residues in the CDR3. The CDR3 reads CASSMETVNTEAFF. The CDR3 DNA reads TGTGCCAGTAGTATGGAGACAGTGAACACTGAAGCTTTCTTT.

The chain joins TRBV27 to TRBJ2-7; TRBD2 might be the D (6 bases). The CDR3 sequence is 14 residues long. The germline gives CDR1 MNHEY, CDR2 SMNVEV (reference sequence). Trimming shortened V by 8 bases and J by 3 bases, and 17 bases separated the two germline ends. DNA for the CDR3: TGTGCCAGCCGCGGGGATAGCAGGAACTACGAGCAGTACTTC. Residues: CASRGDSRNYEQYF.

J is TRBJ2-2 and V is TRBV14; TRBD2 is a possible D gene (5 bases). The V gene's germline CDR1 is SGHDN and CDR2 FVKESK. The CDR3 has 11 residues. Trimming shortened V by 4 bases and J by 13 bases, and 10 bases separated the two germline ends. CDR3 region: CASSPRDTLFF. The CDR3 DNA reads as TGTGCCAGCAGCCCGAGGGATACGCTGTTTTTT. The variable domain in full, with the rest retrieved from reference TRBV14 and TRBJ2-2, is EAGVTQFPSHSVIEKGQTVTLRCDPISGHDNLYWYRRVMGKEIKFLLHFVKESKQDESGMPNNRFLAERTGGTYSTLKVQPAELEDSGVYFCASSPRDTLFFGEGSRLTVL.

About this clone: One junction end disagrees with the germline gene, perhaps due to a read error. This same CDR3 is encoded by further DNA sequences in the sample. V and J are TRBV12-5 and TRBJ1-5; D gene unclear. The CDR3 is 15 amino acids. Germline CDR1 reads LGHNT; CDR2 reads FRNRAP. The CDR3 DNA follows: TGTGCTAGTGGTTTGGTCGAGGAAATGGCTCAGCCTCAGCATTTT. It codes for CASGLVEEMAQPQHF.

This clone was counted a single time. This chain joins TRBV28 and TRBJ2-3; D possibly corresponds to TRBD2 (5 bases). The CDR3 totals 16 residues. Germline CDR1 reads MDHEN; CDR2 reads SYDVKM. The germline V and J ends were trimmed by 0 bases and 5 bases, with 15 bases remaining between them. CDR3 residues: CASSLWRARIKDTQYF. The CDR3 DNA reads TGTGCCAGCAGTTTATGGAGGGCCCGTATAAAAGATACGCAGTATTTT.

This chain links TRBV18 with TRBJ2-1; D is perhaps TRBD2 (5 bases). Germline loops: CDR1 KGHSH, CDR2 LQKENI. CDR3 length: 14 amino acids. The V end was cut by 3 bases, the J end by 6 bases, with 12 bases between. CDR3 nucleotide sequence: TGTGCCAGCTCACCCCGGGGTAGCGTCAATGAGCAGTTCTTC. As protein: CASSPRGSVNEQFF.

The V gene is TRBV6-5, the J gene TRBJ2-7; weak D call: TRBD2 (6 bases). V dropped 5 bases and J dropped 5 bases, with 16 bases sitting between them. The CDR3 extends over 14 amino acids. CDR1 is MNHEY, CDR2 SVGAGI, per germline. CDR3: CASSSQRRGNEQYF. CDR3 nucleotides: TGTGCCAGCAGTAGCCAAAGGCGGGGCAACGAGCAGTACTTC.

A remark on this clone: One junction end disagrees with the germline gene, perhaps due to a read error. The gene calls are TRBV14 and TRBJ2-7, with 9 bases identical to TRBD1. This CDR3 spans 14 amino acids. Germline values: CDR1 SGHDN, CDR2 FVKESK. The CDR3 DNA sequence: TGTGCCAGCAGCCAAGATCCGGGACAGGGCCCGCGGAACTTC. Translated, it gives CASSQDPGQGPRNF. Supplemented by reference TRBV14 and TRBJ2-7, the full variable domain reads EAGVTQFPSHSVIEKGQTVTLRCDPISGHDNLYWYRRVMGKEIKFLLHFVKESKQDESGMPNNRFLAERTGGTYSTLKVQPAELEDSGVYFCASSQDPGQGPRNFGPGTRLTVT.